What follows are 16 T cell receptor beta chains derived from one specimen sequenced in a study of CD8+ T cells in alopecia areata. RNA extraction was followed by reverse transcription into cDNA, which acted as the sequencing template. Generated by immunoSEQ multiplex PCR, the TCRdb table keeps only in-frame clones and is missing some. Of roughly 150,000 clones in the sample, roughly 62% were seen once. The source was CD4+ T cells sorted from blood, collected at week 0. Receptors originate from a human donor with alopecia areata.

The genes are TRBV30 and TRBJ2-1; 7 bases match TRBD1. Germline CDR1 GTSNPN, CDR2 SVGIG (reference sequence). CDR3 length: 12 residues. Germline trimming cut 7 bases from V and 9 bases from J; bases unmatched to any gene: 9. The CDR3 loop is CAYSTGSAEQFF. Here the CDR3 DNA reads TGTGCCTACTCGACAGGGTCAGCTGAGCAGTTCTTC.

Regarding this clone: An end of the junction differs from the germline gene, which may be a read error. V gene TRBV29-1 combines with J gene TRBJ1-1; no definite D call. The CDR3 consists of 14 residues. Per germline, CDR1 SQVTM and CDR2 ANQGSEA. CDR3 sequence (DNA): TGCAGCGTCGGACCGAGACTGACGAACACTGAAGCTCTCTTT. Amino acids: CSVGPRLTNTEALF. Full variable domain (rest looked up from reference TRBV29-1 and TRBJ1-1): SAVISQKPSRDICQRGTSLTIQCQVDSQVTMMFWYRQQPGQSLTLIATANQGSEATYESGFVIDKFPISRPNLTFSTLTVSNMSPEDSSIYLCSVGPRLTNTEALFGQGTRLTVV.

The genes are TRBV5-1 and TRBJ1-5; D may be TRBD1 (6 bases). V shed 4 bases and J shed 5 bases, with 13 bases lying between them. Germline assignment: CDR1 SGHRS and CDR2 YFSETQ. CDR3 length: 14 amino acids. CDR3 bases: TGCGCCAGCAGCCCACAGGGTGGGGATCAGCCCCAGCATTTT. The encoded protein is CASSPQGGDQPQHF. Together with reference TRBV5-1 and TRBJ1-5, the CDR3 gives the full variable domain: KAGVTQTPRYLIKTRGQQVTLSCSPISGHRSVSWYQQTPGQGLQFLFEYFSETQRNKGNFPGRFSGRQFSNSRSEMNVSTLELGDSALYLCASSPQGGDQPQHFGDGTRLSIL.

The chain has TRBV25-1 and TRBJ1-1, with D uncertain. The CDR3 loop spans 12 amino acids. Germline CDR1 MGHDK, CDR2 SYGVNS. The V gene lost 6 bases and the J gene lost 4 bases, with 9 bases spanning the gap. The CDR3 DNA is TGTGCCAGCAGGACAACGGGCACTGAAGCTTTCTTT. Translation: CASRTTGTEAFF.

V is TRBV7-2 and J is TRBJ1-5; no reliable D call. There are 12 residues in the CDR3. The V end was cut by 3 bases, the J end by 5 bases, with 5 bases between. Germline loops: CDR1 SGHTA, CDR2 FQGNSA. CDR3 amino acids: CASSFSDQPQHF. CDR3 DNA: TGTGCCAGCAGCTTCTCGGATCAGCCCCAGCATTTT. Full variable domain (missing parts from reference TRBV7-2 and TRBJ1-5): GAGVSQSPSNKVTEKGKDVELRCDPISGHTALYWYRQSLGQGLEFLIYFQGNSAPDKSGLPSDRFSAERTGGSVSTLTIQRTQQEDSAVYLCASSFSDQPQHFGDGTRLSIL.

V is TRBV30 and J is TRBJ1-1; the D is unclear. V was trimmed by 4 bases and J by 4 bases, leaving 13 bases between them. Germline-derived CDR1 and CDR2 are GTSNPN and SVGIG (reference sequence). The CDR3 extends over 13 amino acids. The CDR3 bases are TGTGCCTGGACGGACGGTGTGCGCACTGAAGCTTTCTTT. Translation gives CAWTDGVRTEAFF.

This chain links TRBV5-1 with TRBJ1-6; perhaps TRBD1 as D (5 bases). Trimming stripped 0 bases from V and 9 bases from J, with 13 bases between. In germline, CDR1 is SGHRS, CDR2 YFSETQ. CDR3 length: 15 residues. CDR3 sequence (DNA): TGCGCCAGCAGCTTGGACGTCAGGGTCGGTTCACCCCTCCACTTT. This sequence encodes CASSLDVRVGSPLHF. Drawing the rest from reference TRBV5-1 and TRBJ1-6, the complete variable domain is KAGVTQTPRYLIKTRGQQVTLSCSPISGHRSVSWYQQTPGQGLQFLFEYFSETQRNKGNFPGRFSGRQFSNSRSEMNVSTLELGDSALYLCASSLDVRVGSPLHFGNGTRLTVT.

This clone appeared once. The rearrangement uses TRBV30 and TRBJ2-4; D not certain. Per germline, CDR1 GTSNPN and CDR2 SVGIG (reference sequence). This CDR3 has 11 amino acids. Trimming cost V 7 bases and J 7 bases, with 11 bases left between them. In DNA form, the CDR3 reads TGTGCCTTAGCCTCAATGAACATTCAGTACTTC. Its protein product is CALASMNIQYF.

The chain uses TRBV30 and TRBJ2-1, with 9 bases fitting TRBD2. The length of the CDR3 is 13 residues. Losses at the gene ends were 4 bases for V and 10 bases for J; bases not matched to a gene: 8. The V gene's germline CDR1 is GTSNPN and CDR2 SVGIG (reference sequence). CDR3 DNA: TGTGCCTGGAATGCGGGGGGGCCAGGAGAGCAGTTCTTC. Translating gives CAWNAGGPGEQFF.

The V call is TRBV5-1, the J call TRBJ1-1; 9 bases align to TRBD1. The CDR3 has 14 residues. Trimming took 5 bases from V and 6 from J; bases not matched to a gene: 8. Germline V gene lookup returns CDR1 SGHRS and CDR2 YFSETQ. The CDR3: CASREQGARAEAFF. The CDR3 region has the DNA TGCGCCAGCAGGGAACAGGGGGCGCGGGCTGAAGCTTTCTTT.

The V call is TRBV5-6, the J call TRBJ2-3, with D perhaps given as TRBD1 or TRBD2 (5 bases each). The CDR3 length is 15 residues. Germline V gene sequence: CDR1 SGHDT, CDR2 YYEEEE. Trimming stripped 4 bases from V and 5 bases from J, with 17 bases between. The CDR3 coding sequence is TGTGCCAGCAGCGACTGGGGGAAACGGAAAGATACGCAGTATTTT. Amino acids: CASSDWGKRKDTQYF. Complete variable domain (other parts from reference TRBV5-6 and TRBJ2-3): DAGVTQSPTHLIKTRGQQVTLRCSPKSGHDTVSWYQQALGQGPQFIFQYYEEEERQRGNFPDRFSGHQFPNYSSELNVNALLLGDSALYLCASSDWGKRKDTQYFGPGTRLTVL.

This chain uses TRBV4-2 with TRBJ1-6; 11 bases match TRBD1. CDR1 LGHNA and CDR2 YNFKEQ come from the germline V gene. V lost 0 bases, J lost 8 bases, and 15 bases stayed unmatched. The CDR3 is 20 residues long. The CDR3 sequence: CASSQDLTDRGRELYSPLHF. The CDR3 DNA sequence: TGTGCCAGCAGCCAAGATCTCACGGACAGGGGGCGCGAATTGTATTCACCCCTCCACTTT.

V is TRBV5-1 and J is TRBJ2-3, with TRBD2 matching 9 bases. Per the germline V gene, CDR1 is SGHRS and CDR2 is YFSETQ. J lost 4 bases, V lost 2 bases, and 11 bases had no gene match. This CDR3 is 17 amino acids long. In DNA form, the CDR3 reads TGCGCCAGCAGCTTCTCGAGCGGGGGGCCCGCGGCAGATACGCAGTATTTT. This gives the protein CASSFSSGGPAADTQYF. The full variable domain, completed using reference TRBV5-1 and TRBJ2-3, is KAGVTQTPRYLIKTRGQQVTLSCSPISGHRSVSWYQQTPGQGLQFLFEYFSETQRNKGNFPGRFSGRQFSNSRSEMNVSTLELGDSALYLCASSFSSGGPAADTQYFGPGTRLTVL.

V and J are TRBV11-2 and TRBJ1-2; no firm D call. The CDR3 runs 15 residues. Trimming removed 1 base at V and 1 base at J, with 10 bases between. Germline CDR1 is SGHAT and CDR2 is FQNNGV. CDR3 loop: CASSLGQVFNYGYTF. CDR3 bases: TGTGCCAGCAGCTTAGGCCAGGTTTTTAACTATGGCTACACCTTC.

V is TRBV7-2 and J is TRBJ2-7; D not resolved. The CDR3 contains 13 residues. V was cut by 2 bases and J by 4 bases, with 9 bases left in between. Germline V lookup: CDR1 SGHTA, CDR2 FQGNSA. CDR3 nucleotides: TGTGCCAGCAGCTTATCGGGCGGATACGAGCAGTACTTC. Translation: CASSLSGGYEQYF.

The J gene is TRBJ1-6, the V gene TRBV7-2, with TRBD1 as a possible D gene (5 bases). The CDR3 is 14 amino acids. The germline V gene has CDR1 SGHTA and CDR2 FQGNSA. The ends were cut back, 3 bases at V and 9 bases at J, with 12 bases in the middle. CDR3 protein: CASSFGARVSPLHF. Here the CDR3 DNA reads TGTGCCAGCAGCTTTGGCGCCAGGGTTTCACCCCTCCACTTT.